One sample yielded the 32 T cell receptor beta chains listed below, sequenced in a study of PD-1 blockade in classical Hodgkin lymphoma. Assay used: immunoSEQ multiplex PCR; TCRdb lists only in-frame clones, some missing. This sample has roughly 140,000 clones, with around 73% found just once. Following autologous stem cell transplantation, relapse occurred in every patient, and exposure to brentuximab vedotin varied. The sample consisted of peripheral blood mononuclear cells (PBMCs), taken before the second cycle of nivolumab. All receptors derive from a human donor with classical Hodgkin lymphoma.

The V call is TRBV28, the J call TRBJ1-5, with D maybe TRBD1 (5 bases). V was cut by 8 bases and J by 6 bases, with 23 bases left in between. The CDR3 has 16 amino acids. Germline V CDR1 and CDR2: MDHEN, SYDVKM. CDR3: CASGPTLRGTGQPQHF. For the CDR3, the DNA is TGTGCCAGCGGGCCTACCCTGCGGGGGACGGGTCAGCCCCAGCATTTT.

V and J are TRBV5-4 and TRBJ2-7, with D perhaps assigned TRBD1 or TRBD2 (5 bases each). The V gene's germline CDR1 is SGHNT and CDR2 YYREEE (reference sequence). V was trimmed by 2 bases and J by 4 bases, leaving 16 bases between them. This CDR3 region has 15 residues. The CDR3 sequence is CASSLSGTLGYEQYF. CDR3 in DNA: TGTGCCAGCAGCTTATCCGGGACGTTGGGGTACGAGCAGTACTTC. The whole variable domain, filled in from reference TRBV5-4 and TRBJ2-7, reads ETGVTQSPTHLIKTRGQQVTLRCSSQSGHNTVSWYQQALGQGPQFIFQYYREEENGRGNFPPRFSGLQFPNYSSELNVNALELDDSALYLCASSLSGTLGYEQYFGPGTRLTVT.

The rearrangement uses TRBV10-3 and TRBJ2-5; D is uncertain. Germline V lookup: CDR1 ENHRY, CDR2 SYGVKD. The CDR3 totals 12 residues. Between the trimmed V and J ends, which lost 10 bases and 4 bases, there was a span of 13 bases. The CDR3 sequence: CATGPERETQYF. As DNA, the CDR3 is TGTGCCACCGGCCCGGAGCGAGAGACCCAGTACTTC.

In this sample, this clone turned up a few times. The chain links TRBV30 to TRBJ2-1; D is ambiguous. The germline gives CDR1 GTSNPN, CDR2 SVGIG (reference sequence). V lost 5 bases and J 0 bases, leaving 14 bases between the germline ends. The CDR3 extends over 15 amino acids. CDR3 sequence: CAWDPIRSSYNEQFF. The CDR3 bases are TGTGCCTGGGATCCTATCCGGAGCTCCTACAATGAGCAGTTCTTC.

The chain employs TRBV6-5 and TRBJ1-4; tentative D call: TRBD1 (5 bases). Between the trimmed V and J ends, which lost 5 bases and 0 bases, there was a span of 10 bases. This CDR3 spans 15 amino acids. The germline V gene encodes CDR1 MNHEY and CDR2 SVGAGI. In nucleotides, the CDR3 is TGTGCCAGCAGTCTCAGACAGACAACTAATGAAAAACTGTTTTTT. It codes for CASSLRQTTNEKLFF.

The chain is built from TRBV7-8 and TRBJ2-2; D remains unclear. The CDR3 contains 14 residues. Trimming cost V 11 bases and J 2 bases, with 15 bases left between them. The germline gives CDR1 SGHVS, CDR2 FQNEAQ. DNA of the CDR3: TGTGCCGCCTCCCCCCGACCTAACACCGGGGAGCTGTTTTTT. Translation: CAASPRPNTGELFF.

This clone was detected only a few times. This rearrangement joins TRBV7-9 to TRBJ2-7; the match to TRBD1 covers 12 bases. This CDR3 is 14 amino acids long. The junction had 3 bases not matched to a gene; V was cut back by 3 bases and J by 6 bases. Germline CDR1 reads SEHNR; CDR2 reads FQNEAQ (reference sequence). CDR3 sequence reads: CASSFGTGGFEQYF. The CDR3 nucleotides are TGTGCCAGCAGCTTTGGGACAGGGGGCTTCGAGCAGTACTTC. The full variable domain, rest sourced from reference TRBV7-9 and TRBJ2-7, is DTGVSQNPRHKITKRGQNVTFRCDPISEHNRLYWYRQTLGQGPEFLTYFQNEAQLEKSRLLSDRFSAERPKGSFSTLEIQRTEQGDSAMYLCASSFGTGGFEQYFGPGTRLTVT.

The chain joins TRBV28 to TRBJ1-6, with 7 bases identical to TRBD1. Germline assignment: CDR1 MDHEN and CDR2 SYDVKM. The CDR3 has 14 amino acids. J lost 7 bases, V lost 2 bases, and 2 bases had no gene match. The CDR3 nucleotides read TGTGCCAGCAGTTTAGACAGGGAGAATTCACCCCTCCACTTT. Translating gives CASSLDRENSPLHF.

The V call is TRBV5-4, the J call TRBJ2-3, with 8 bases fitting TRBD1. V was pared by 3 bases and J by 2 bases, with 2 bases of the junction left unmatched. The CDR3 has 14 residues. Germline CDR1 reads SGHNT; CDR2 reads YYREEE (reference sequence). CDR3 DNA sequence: TGTGCCAGCAGCTCAGGGGGCATCACAGATACGCAGTATTTT. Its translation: CASSSGGITDTQYF.

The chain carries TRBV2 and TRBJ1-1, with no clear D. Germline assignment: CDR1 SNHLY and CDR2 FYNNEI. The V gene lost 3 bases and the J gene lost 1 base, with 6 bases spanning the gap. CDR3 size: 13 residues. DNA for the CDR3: TGTGCCAGCAGTGAGGGAGCGAACACTGAAGCTTTCTTT. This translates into CASSEGANTEAFF.

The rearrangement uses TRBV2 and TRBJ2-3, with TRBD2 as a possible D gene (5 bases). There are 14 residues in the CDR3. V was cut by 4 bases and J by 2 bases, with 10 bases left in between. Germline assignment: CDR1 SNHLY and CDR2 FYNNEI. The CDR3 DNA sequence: TGTGCCAGCAGTGCCGCCGGACTCACAGATACGCAGTATTTT. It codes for CASSAAGLTDTQYF. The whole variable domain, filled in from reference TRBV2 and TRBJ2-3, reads EPEVTQTPSHQVTQMGQEVILRCVPISNHLYFYWYRQILGQKVEFLVSFYNNEISEKSEIFDDQFSVERPDGSNFTLKIRSTKLEDSAMYFCASSAAGLTDTQYFGPGTRLTVL.

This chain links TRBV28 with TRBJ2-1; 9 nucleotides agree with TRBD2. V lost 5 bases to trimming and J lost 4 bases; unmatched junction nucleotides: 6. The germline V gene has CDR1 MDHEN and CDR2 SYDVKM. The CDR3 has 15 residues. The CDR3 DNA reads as TGTGCCAGCAGTGGGAGCGGGGGGACTTACAATGAGCAGTTCTTC. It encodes CASSGSGGTYNEQFF.

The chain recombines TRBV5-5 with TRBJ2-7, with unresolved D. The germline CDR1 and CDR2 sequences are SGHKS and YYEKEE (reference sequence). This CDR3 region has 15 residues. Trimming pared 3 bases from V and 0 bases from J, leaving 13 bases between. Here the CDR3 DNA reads TGTGCCAGCAGCTCCTCCGTAGCTCGCTCCTACGAGCAGTACTTC. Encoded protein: CASSSSVARSYEQYF. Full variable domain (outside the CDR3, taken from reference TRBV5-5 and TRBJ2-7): DAGVTQSPTHLIKTRGQQVTLRCSPISGHKSVSWYQQVLGQGPQFIFQYYEKEERGRGNFPDRFSARQFPNYSSELNVNALLLGDSALYLCASSSSVARSYEQYFGPGTRLTVT.

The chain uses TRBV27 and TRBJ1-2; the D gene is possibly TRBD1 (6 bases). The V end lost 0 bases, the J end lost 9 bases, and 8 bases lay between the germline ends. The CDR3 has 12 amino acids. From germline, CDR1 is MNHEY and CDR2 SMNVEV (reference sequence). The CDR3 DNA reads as TGTGCCAGCAGTTTATCAGGACAGAGCTACACCTTC. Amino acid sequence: CASSLSGQSYTF.

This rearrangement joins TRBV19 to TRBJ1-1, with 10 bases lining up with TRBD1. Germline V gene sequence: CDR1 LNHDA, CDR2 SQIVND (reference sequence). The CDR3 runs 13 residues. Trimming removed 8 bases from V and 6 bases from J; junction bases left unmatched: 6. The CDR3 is CASRGTGVSEAFF. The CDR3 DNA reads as TGTGCCAGTCGAGGGACAGGGGTATCTGAAGCTTTCTTT.

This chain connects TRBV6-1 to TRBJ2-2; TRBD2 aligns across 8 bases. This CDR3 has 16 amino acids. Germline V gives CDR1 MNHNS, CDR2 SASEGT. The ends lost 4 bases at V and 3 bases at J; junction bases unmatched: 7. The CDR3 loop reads CASSVPGLVYTGELFF. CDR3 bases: TGTGCCAGCAGTGTACCGGGACTAGTTTACACCGGGGAGCTGTTTTTT.

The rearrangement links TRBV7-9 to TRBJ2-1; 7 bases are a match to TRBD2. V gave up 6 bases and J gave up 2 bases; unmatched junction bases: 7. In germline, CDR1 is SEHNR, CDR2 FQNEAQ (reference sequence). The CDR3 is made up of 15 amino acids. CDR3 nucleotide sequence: TGTGCCAGCAGTCCATCTAGCGGAACCTACAATGAGCAGTTCTTC. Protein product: CASSPSSGTYNEQFF.

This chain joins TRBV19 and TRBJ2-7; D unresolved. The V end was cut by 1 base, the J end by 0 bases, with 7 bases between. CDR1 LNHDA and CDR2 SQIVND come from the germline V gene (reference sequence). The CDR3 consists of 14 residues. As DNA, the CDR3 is TGTGCCAGTAGTATAGCGGCTGGCTCCTACGAGCAGTACTTC. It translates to CASSIAAGSYEQYF.

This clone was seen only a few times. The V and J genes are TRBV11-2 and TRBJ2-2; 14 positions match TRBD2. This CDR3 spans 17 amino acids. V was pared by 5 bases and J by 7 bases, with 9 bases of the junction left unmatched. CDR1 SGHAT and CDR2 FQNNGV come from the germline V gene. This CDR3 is CASSLGLAGVHGGELFF. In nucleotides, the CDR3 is TGTGCCAGCAGCCTGGGACTAGCGGGGGTTCATGGCGGGGAGCTGTTTTTT. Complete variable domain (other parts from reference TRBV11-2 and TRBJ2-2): EAGVAQSPRYKIIEKRQSVAFWCNPISGHATLYWYQQILGQGPKLLIQFQNNGVVDDSQLPKDRFSAERLKGVDSTLKIQPAKLEDSAVYLCASSLGLAGVHGGELFFGEGSRLTVL.

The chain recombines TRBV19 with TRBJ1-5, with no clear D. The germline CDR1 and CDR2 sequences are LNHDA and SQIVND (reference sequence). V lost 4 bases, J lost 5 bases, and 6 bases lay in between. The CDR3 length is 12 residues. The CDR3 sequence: CASSRGYQPQHF. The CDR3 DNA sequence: TGTGCCAGTAGTAGGGGTTATCAGCCCCAGCATTTT. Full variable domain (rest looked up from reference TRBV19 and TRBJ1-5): DGGITQSPKYLFRKEGQNVTLSCEQNLNHDAMYWYRQDPGQGLRLIYYSQIVNDFQKGDIAEGYSVSREKKESFPLTVTSAQKNPTAFYLCASSRGYQPQHFGDGTRLSIL.

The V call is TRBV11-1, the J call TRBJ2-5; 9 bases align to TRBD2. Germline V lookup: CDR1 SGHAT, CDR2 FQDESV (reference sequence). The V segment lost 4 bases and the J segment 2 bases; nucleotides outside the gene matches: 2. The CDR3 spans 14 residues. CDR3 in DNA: TGTGCCAGCAGCTACGGACTAGCGCAAGAGACCCAGTACTTC. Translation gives CASSYGLAQETQYF.

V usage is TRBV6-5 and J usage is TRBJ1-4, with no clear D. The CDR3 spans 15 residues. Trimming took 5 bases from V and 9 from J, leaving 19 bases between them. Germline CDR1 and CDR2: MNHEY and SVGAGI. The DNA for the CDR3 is TGTGCCAGCAGTCTCCGGACGACGGTAACGAAAAAACTGTTTTTT. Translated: CASSLRTTVTKKLFF.

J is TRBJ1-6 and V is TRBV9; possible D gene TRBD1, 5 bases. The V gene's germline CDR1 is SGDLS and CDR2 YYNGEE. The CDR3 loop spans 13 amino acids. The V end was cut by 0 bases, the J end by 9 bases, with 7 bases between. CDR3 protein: CASSVGGGSPLHF. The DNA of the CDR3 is TGTGCCAGCAGCGTAGGGGGGGGTTCACCCCTCCACTTT.

CDR3 nucleotides: TGTGCCAGCAGTGCGGGAGGGTCCTACGAGCAGTACTTC. It is translated as CASSAGGSYEQYF. The chain recombines TRBV9 with TRBJ2-7, with TRBD2 identical over 9 bases. The CDR3 runs to 13 residues. V shed 5 bases and J 1 base; nucleotides not matched to a gene: 1. CDR1 and CDR2 from the germline V gene are SGDLS and YYNGEE.

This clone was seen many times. This CDR3 is CASSREGSGNQPQHF. As DNA, the CDR3 is TGTGCCAGTAGTCGAGAGGGGAGTGGTAATCAGCCCCAGCATTTT. The chain couples TRBV19 to TRBJ1-5; possibly TRBD1 for D (5 bases). The CDR3 runs to 15 residues. V shed 5 bases and J shed 4 bases, with 15 bases lying between them. CDR1 LNHDA and CDR2 SQIVND come from the germline V gene (reference sequence).

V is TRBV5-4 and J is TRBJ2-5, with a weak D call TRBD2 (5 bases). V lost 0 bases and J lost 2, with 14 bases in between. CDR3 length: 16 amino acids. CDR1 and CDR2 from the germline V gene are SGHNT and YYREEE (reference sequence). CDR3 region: CASSLAASLQQETQYF. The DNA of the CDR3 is TGTGCCAGCAGCTTGGCGGCTAGCCTGCAACAAGAGACCCAGTACTTC.

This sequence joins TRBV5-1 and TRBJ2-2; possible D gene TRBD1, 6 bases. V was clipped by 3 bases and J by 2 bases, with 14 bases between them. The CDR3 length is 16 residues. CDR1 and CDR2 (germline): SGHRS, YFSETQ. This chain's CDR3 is CASSSRGRGNTGELFF. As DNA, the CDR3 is TGCGCCAGCAGCTCCCGGGGCAGGGGTAACACCGGGGAGCTGTTTTTT. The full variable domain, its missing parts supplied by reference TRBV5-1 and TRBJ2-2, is KAGVTQTPRYLIKTRGQQVTLSCSPISGHRSVSWYQQTPGQGLQFLFEYFSETQRNKGNFPGRFSGRQFSNSRSEMNVSTLELGDSALYLCASSSRGRGNTGELFFGEGSRLTVL.

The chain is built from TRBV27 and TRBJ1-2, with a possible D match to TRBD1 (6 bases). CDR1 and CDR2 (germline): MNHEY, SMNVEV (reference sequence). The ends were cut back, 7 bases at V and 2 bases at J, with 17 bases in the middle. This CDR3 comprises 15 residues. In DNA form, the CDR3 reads TGTGCCAGCAAGGACAGTGTCGGTGTAAACTATGGCTACACCTTC. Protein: CASKDSVGVNYGYTF.

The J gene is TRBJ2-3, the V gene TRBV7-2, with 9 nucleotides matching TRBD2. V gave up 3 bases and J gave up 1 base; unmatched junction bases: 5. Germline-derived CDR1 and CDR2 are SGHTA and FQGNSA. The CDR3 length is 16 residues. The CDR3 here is CASSFFVAGGTDTQYF. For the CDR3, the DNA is TGTGCCAGCAGCTTCTTCGTAGCGGGGGGCACAGATACGCAGTATTTT.

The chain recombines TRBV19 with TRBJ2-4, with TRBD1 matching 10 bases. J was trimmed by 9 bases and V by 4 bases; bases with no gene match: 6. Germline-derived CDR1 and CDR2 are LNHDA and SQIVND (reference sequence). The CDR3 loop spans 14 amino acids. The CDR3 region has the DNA TGTGCCAGTAGTAGGGGGACAGGGGAGGGCATTCAGTACTTC. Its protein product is CASSRGTGEGIQYF. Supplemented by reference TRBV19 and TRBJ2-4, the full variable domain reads DGGITQSPKYLFRKEGQNVTLSCEQNLNHDAMYWYRQDPGQGLRLIYYSQIVNDFQKGDIAEGYSVSREKKESFPLTVTSAQKNPTAFYLCASSRGTGEGIQYFGAGTRLSVL.

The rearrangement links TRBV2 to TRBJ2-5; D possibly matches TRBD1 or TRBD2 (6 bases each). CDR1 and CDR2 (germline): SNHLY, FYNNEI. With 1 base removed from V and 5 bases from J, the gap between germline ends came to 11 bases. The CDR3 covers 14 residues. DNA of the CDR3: TGTGCCAGCAGTGAAGAGGGGGGCTTGGAGACCCAGTACTTC. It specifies CASSEEGGLETQYF.

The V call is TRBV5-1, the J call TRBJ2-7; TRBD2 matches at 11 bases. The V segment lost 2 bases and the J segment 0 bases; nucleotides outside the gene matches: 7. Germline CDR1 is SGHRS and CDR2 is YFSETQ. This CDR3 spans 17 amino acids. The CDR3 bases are TGCGCCAGCAGCTTTTTCGGGACTAGCGGATTCTCCTACGAGCAGTACTTC. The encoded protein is CASSFFGTSGFSYEQYF.